This T cell receptor beta chain was recorded in a study of T cells in Graves' hyperthyroidism and ophthalmopathy (dated by TCRdb to between 2018 and 2021). Describing the broader study: Peripheral blood samples were taken at initial diagnosis, before any treatment was given. TCR V-J signatures able to tell the groups apart were searched for in a discovery cohort of about a hundred patients, of whom more than 40 had Graves' ophthalmopathy and 55 to 65 had stable Graves' hyperthyroidism. Whether ophthalmopathy could be predicted prospectively was tested in an independent validation cohort made up of about 20 hyperthyroidism patients plus 17 patients who later progressed to ophthalmopathy. The approximately 100 discovery patients were randomly split 7:3 into training and test sets. In addition, the study compared T-cell repertoires in thyroid tissue and in blood from 6 or 7 Graves' hyperthyroidism patients. After sampling, hyperthyroidism patients received methimazole starting at 30 mg daily, and ophthalmopathy patients received high-dose intravenous methylprednisolone. TCR Vbeta CDR3 sequencing of 120 to 150 peripheral blood samples (roughly 41 ophthalmopathy, around 80 hyperthyroidism and approximately 17 progressor patients) is reported in the paper. Study-wide conclusions, independent of this receptor: Most expanded thyroid clonotypes (frequency above 0.001) were also detected in blood, a finding suggesting that blood repertoires may reflect thyroid immune responses. In validation, the model predicted progression to ophthalmopathy a median of about 6.5 months before onset, with about 64% sensitivity and about 75% specificity. Ophthalmopathy was separated from stable hyperthyroidism by a 13 V-J signature model, with about 86% sensitivity and roughly 84% specificity obtained in cross-validation and 80%/75% obtained in testing. No statistical method was used to set the sample size in advance, and investigators knew the group allocation.

As encoded in the germline V gene, CDR1 is SGHTA while CDR2 is FQGNSA. The CDR3 covers 15 residues, taking in both the cysteine and the phenylalanine. Only the CDR3 portion is preserved as DNA: 45 bases, with reading frame beginning at the first base. The junction shows trimming of 8 bases on V and 1 base on J, plus 17 bases between the germline ends. TCR beta CDR3 regions were amplified from RNA transcripts. The first round of RT-PCR for the TCR CDR3 was performed with the HTBI primer set and the Qiagen OneStep RT-PCR kit. A second multiplex PCR round built the libraries, followed by size selection and purification. The libraries were sequenced on an Illumina HiSeq2000 using paired-end 100 bp reads. Per the original workflow: Raw data were processed with SOAPnuke, discarding reads with adapters, uncalled bases, mean Phred below 15, or no exact constant-primer or identifier match. COPE v1.2.5 was used to merge the high-quality paired reads, and each unique nucleotide sequence was defined as a clonotype. MiTCR v1.1 was used to align clonotypes to the IMGT TRBV, TRBD and TRBJ reference segments. Only V-J combinations with frequency above 0.0001, covering 99% to 99.2% of repertoires, were analysed. A TCS score was defined as the ratio between F50 (clonal expansion) and ExV (chaos), using BLOSUM62-based TCRdist between CDR3 peptides within each V-J. Welch's t-statistics and random forest reduced around 550 V-J features to 13, which were used in a naive Bayes classifier (R e1071). TCRdb handled the public reads itself, with Q25 trimming in fastp and clone calling in MiXCR, and kept productive beta chains. When rows share a CDR3 protein, they turn into one entry using the most common DNA and genes. The V and J calls follow TCRdb's processing rather than the paper's. The sample table records almost 500,000 distinct CDR3 sequences; approximately 23% of these occur just once. About half of the sample is held by the ten biggest clonotypes.

Ophthalmopathy patients had moderately to severely active disease, with a Clinical Activity Score of 3 or more, a NOSPECS grade of 4 or more, and a disease duration of less than 3 months. Patients with uncontrolled infections, other autoimmune diseases, pregnancy or lactation were excluded. Diagnoses were based on clinical symptoms, serum thyroxine and TRAb, thyroid ultrasound and orbital computed tomography. PBMCs were isolated from 7.5 to 10 ml of fresh peripheral blood by Ficoll-Paque density gradient centrifugation. Total RNA was extracted with Trizol reagent, and quality was checked on an Agilent 2100 Bioanalyzer. This clonotype appeared many times. It lacks a known antigen. No base-level quality is on record; no much larger clone is a single base apart.

Recombination linked TRBV7-2 to TRBJ2-5; the D gene is perhaps TRBD2, on 5 matching bases. The origin of this receptor is an older woman with Graves' ophthalmopathy. The sequenced sample was blood. The CDR3 protein: CASAWLATSQETQYF. Read as DNA, the sequence is TGTGCCAGCGCCTGGCTAGCCACGAGCCAAGAGACCCAGTACTTC.